These 15 T cell receptor beta chains share one sample of origin, sequenced in a study of T cell responses to AZD1222 COVID-19 vaccine. Libraries were prepared by immunoSEQ multiplex PCR; TCRdb keeps only in-frame clonotypes and omits some of them. In the table there are roughly 260,000 clones, over 90% of which are singletons. Material: peripheral blood, obtained on day 0 of AZD1222 vaccination. Receptor source: an adult in good health.

The chain is built from TRBV28 and TRBJ2-7; 9 bases are shared with TRBD1. CDR1 and CDR2 from the germline V gene are MDHEN and SYDVKM. The CDR3 spans 15 residues. V lost 5 bases and J lost 5; bases outside the gene matches: 10. CDR3 sequence (DNA): TGTGCCAGCAGTGTGACAGGGGGTCCTCTGAACGAGCAGTACTTC. Its translation: CASSVTGGPLNEQYF.

This clone was seen only once. This chain links TRBV18 with TRBJ2-7; 9 bases line up with TRBD2. The CDR3 loop spans 14 amino acids. Germline CDR1 KGHSH, CDR2 LQKENI. Unmatched junction bases numbered 2, after V lost 4 bases and J lost 1 base. This chain's CDR3 is CASSQGLASYEQYF. The CDR3 DNA reads TGTGCCAGCTCACAGGGACTAGCATCCTACGAGCAGTACTTC. The variable domain in full, with the rest retrieved from reference TRBV18 and TRBJ2-7, is NAGVMQNPRHLVRRRGQEARLRCSPMKGHSHVYWYRQLPEEGLKFMVYLQKENIIDESGMPKERFSAEFPKEGPSILRIQQVVRGDSAAYFCASSQGLASYEQYFGPGTRLTVT.

This clone was counted once. The V gene is TRBV5-1, the J gene TRBJ2-7, with 8 bases lining up with TRBD1. This CDR3 has 17 residues. Trimming removed 2 bases from V and 3 bases from J; junction bases left unmatched: 13. Germline V lookup: CDR1 SGHRS, CDR2 YFSETQ. CDR3 region: CASSLDLIRGPDYEQYF. CDR3 bases: TGCGCCAGCAGCTTAGACCTAATCAGGGGGCCTGACTACGAGCAGTACTTC.

With respect to this clone: The junction shows a germline mismatch at one end, possibly a read error. The J gene is TRBJ2-3, the V gene TRBV7-9; D is possibly TRBD1 or TRBD2 (5 bases each). CDR1 and CDR2 (germline): SEHNR, FQNEAQ (reference sequence). This CDR3 has 13 amino acids. CDR3 nucleotide sequence: TGTGCCAGCAGCTCCCTGTGGCGAGGTAGAGGGGATTTT. Translating gives CASSSLWRGRGDF.

The chain combines TRBV29-1 with TRBJ2-1; tentatively, D is TRBD1 or TRBD2 (5 bases each). This CDR3 contains 14 residues. V lost 5 bases to trimming and J lost 6 bases, with 17 bases between them. Germline V gene lookup returns CDR1 SQVTM and CDR2 ANQGSEA. This chain's CDR3 is CSVPGTLGVNEQFF. DNA for the CDR3: TGCAGCGTTCCCGGGACGCTCGGGGTCAATGAGCAGTTCTTC.

The V gene is TRBV27, the J gene TRBJ2-1; 9 nucleotides align to TRBD2. The J segment lost 0 bases and the V segment lost 7 bases, leaving 4 bases of the junction unmatched. This CDR3 region has 15 residues. Germline CDR1 MNHEY, CDR2 SMNVEV (reference sequence). CDR3 sequence reads: CASKLAGSSYNEQFF. CDR3 in DNA: TGTGCCAGCAAGCTAGCGGGAAGCTCCTACAATGAGCAGTTCTTC.

The chain joins TRBV5-5 to TRBJ2-7; TRBD2 matches 10 bases. Germline V gene data show CDR1 as SGHKS and CDR2 as YYEKEE (reference sequence). This CDR3 is 15 amino acids long. V lost 1 base and J lost 3; bases outside the gene matches: 4. In nucleotides, the CDR3 is TGTGCCAGCAGCTTGCTAGCGGGAGTACTCTACGAGCAGTACTTC. This gives the protein CASSLLAGVLYEQYF.

The gene calls are TRBV3-1 (or the pseudogene TRBV3-2) and TRBJ1-2; 7 bases align to TRBD1. Germline CDR1 is LGHDT and CDR2 is YNNKEL (reference sequence). This CDR3 is built from 13 residues. V lost 4 bases to trimming and J lost 8 bases; unmatched junction nucleotides: 7. DNA of the CDR3: TGTGCCAGCAGCCCCCGACAGGGCGACGGCTACACCTTC. Protein product: CASSPRQGDGYTF.

This chain links TRBV9 with TRBJ1-4, with 7 positions matching TRBD1. J gave up 5 bases and V 3 bases, and 4 bases lay outside the gene matches. The germline CDR1 and CDR2 sequences are SGDLS and YYNGEE. The CDR3 totals 14 residues. The CDR3 DNA is TGTGCCAGCAGCGAGGGGGCGGCCAATGAAAAACTGTTTTTT. Its protein product is CASSEGAANEKLFF. Full variable domain (remainder filled in from reference TRBV9 and TRBJ1-4): DSGVTQTPKHLITATGQRVTLRCSPRSGDLSVYWYQQSLDQGLQFLIQYYNGEERAKGNILERFSAQQFPDLHSELNLSSLELGDSALYFCASSEGAANEKLFFGSGTQLSVL.

The chain carries TRBV28 and TRBJ1-5; D might be TRBD1 (5 bases). The length of the CDR3 is 12 residues. Germline CDR1 MDHEN, CDR2 SYDVKM. V gave up 7 bases and J gave up 6 bases, with 10 bases separating them. The CDR3 spells CASTRGGQPQHF. CDR3 nucleotides: TGTGCCAGCACCCGGGGGGGTCAGCCCCAGCATTTT.

The chain couples TRBV9 to TRBJ1-1, with D tentatively TRBD1 (6 bases). Germline values: CDR1 SGDLS, CDR2 YYNGEE. The CDR3 length is 13 residues. With 3 bases removed from V and 5 bases from J, the gap between germline ends came to 11 bases. The CDR3 DNA follows: TGTGCCAGCAGCGGACAGGCCAGGACTGAAGCTTTCTTT. Its protein is CASSGQARTEAFF.

This chain joins TRBV18 and TRBJ2-3, with 7 bases lining up with TRBD2. The V gene's germline CDR1 is KGHSH and CDR2 LQKENI. The V gene end was trimmed by 4 bases and the J gene end by 2 bases; junction bases not matched to a gene: 3. The CDR3 contains 14 residues. The CDR3 DNA sequence: TGTGCCAGCTCACTGGGGGACTACACAGATACGCAGTATTTT. It specifies CASSLGDYTDTQYF.

The chain couples TRBV19 to TRBJ2-6; no clear D. CDR1 LNHDA and CDR2 SQIVND come from the germline V gene (reference sequence). The V end lost 2 bases, the J end lost 2 bases, and 10 bases lay between the germline ends. CDR3 length: 16 residues. The CDR3: CASSISRSAGANVLTF. The DNA for the CDR3 is TGTGCCAGTAGTATAAGTCGGAGCGCTGGGGCCAACGTCCTGACTTTC. The full variable domain, its missing parts supplied by reference TRBV19 and TRBJ2-6, is DGGITQSPKYLFRKEGQNVTLSCEQNLNHDAMYWYRQDPGQGLRLIYYSQIVNDFQKGDIAEGYSVSREKKESFPLTVTSAQKNPTAFYLCASSISRSAGANVLTFGAGSRLTVL.

The CDR3 loop reads CASSVGAGSYEQYF. The CDR3, as DNA: TGTGCCAGCAGCGTAGGTGCAGGGTCCTACGAGCAGTACTTC. The V gene is TRBV9, the J gene TRBJ2-7, with D possibly TRBD1 on 5 matching bases. Germline V CDR1 and CDR2: SGDLS, YYNGEE. The CDR3 contains 14 residues. Trimming took 0 bases from V and 1 from J, leaving 8 bases between them. Supplemented by reference TRBV9 and TRBJ2-7, the full variable domain reads DSGVTQTPKHLITATGQRVTLRCSPRSGDLSVYWYQQSLDQGLQFLIQYYNGEERAKGNILERFSAQQFPDLHSELNLSSLELGDSALYFCASSVGAGSYEQYFGPGTRLTVT.

V usage is TRBV12-3 or TRBV12-4 and J usage is TRBJ1-5; D gene ambiguous. V was pared by 6 bases and J by 3 bases, with 9 bases between. The CDR3 consists of 13 residues. CDR3 nucleotides: TGTGCCAGCAGGAATTTAGACAATCAGCCCCAGCATTTT. It is translated as CASRNLDNQPQHF.